The subject of this entry is one T cell receptor (beta chain). This record belongs to a study of blood T cell repertoires in COVID-19. At the level of the study: Some COVID-19 samples were acute and others convalescent; all came from the United States, Italy and Spain.

Clones were read by immunoSEQ multiplex PCR, and TCRdb kept only the in-frame ones, dropping some. The data contain 70,000 to 100,000 clones, over 90% of them singletons. Sequenced input: peripheral blood. The TCR sequence derives from a man in his fifties or sixties with acute or convalescent COVID-19.

CDR3 amino acids: CASSLGTSGRANNEQFF. In nucleotides, the CDR3 is TGTGCCAGCAGCCTCGGGACTAGCGGGAGGGCCAACAATGAGCAGTTCTTC. The V gene is TRBV7-3, the J gene TRBJ2-1, with 16 bases that match TRBD2. With 5 bases clipped from V and 5 bases from J, the junction kept 6 bases outside the gene matches. The CDR3 has 17 residues. CDR1 and CDR2 (germline): SGHTA, FQGTGA.